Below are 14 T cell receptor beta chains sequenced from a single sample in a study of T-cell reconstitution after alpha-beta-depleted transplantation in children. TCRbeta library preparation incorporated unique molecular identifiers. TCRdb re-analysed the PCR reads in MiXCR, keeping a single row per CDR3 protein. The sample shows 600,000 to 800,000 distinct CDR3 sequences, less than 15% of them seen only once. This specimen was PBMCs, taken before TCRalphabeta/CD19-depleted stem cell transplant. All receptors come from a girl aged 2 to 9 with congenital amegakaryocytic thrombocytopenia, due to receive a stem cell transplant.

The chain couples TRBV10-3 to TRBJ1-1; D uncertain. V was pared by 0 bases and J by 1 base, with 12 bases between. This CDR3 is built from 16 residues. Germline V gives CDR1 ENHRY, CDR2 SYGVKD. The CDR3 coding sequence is TGTGCCATCAGTGAGTCTCGGGTTAGCGGGAACACTGAAGCTTTCTTT. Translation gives CAISESRVSGNTEAFF.

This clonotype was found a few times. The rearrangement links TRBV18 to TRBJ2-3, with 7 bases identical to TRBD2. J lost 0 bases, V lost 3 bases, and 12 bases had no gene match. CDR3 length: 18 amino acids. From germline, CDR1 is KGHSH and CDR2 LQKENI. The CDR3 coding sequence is TGTGCCAGCTCACCTACCCGTCTAGCGGCGACTAGCACAGATACGCAGTATTTT. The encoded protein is CASSPTRLAATSTDTQYF.

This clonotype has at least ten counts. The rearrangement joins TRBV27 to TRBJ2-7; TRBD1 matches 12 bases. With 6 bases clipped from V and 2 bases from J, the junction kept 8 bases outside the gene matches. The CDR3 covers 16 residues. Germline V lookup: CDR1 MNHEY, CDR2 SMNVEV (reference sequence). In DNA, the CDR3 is TGTGCCAGCAGACCTTGGGACAGGGGGCCTCCCTACGAGCAGTACTTC. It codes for CASRPWDRGPPYEQYF.

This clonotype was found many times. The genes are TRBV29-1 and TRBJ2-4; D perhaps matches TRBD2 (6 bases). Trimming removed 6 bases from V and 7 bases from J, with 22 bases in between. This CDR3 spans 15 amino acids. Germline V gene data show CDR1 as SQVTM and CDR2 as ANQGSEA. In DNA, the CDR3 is TGCAGCGTAAGATTCGTCTTAGGGGAGGACAACATTCAGTACTTC. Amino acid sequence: CSVRFVLGEDNIQYF.

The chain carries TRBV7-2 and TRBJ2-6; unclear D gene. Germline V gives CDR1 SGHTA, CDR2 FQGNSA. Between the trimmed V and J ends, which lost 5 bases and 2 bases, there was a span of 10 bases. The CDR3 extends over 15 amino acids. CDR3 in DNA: TGTGCCAGCAGCCTTGAGCCGGCTGGGGCCAACGTCCTGACTTTC. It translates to CASSLEPAGANVLTF.

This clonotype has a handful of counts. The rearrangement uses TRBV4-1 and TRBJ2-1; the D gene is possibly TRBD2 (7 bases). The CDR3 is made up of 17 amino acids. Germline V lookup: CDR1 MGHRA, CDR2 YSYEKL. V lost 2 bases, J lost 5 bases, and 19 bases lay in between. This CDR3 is CASSQFGLGGGDNEQFF. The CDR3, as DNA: TGCGCCAGCAGCCAATTCGGACTAGGAGGGGGGGACAATGAGCAGTTCTTC.

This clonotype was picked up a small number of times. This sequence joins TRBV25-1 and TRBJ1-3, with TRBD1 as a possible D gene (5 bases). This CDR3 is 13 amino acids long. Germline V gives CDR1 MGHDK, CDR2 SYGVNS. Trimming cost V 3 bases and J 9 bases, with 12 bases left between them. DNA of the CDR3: TGTGCCAGCAGTGACTCCAAGAGGGGCACCATATATTTT. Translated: CASSDSKRGTIYF.

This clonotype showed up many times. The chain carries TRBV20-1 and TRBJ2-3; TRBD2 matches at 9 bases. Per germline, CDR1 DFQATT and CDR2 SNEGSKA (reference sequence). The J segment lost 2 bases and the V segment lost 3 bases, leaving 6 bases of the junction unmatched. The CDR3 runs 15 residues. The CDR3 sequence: CSARVSGSSTDTQYF. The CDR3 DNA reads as TGCAGTGCTAGGGTTAGCGGGAGCTCCACAGATACGCAGTATTTT.

The CDR3 region is CATRTVTGYGYTF. In DNA, the CDR3 is TGTGCCACCAGGACAGTCACGGGATATGGCTACACCTTC. The V gene is TRBV15, the J gene TRBJ1-2; D possibly corresponds to TRBD1 (5 bases). Per the germline V gene, CDR1 is LNHNV and CDR2 is YYDKDF (reference sequence). The length of the CDR3 is 13 residues. The V end was cut by 6 bases, the J end by 5 bases, with 13 bases between.

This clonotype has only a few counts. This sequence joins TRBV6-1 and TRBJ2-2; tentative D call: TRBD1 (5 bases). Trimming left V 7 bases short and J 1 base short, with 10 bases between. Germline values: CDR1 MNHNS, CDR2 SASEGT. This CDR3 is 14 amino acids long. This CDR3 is CASTVDRNTGELFF. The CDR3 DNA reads TGTGCCAGCACAGTAGACAGGAACACCGGGGAGCTGTTTTTT.

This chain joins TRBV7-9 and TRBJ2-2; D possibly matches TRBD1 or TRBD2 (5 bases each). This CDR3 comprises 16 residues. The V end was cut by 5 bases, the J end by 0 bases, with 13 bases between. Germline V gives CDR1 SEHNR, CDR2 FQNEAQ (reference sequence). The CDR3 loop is CASSAMGRANTGELFF. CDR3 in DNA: TGTGCCAGCAGCGCCATGGGGCGGGCGAACACCGGGGAGCTGTTTTTT.

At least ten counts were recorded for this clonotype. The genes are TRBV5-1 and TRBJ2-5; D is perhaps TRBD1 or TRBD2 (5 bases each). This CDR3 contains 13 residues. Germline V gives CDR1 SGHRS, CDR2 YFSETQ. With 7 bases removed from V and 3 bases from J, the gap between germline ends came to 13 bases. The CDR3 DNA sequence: TGCGCCAGCTCGGGACGGACAAAAGAGACCCAGTACTTC. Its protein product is CASSGRTKETQYF.

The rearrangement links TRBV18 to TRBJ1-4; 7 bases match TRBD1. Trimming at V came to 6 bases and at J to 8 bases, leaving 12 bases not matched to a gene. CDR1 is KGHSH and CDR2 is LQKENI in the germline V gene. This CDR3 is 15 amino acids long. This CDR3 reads CASSDSGTVMEKLFF. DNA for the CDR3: TGTGCCAGCTCGGACTCCGGGACAGTAATGGAAAAACTGTTTTTT.

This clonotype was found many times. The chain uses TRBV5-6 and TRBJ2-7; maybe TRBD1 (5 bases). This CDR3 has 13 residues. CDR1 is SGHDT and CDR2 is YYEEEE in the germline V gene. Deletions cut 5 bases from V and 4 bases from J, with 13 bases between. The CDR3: CASRPPGKYEQYF. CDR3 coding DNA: TGTGCCAGCAGACCTCCAGGGAAGTACGAGCAGTACTTC.